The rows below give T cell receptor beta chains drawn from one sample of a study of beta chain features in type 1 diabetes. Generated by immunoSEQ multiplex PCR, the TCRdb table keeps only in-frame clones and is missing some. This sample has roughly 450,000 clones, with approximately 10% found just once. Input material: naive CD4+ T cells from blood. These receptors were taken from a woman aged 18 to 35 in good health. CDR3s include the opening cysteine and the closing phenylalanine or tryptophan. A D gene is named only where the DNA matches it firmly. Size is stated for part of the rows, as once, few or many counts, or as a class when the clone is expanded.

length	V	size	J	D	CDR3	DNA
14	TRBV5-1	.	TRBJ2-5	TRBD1	CASSGQGWGETQYF	TGCGCCAGCAGCGGACAGGGTTGGGGAGAGACCCAGTACTTC
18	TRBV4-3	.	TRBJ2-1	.	CASSQEPVSQGIYNEQFF	TGCGCCAGCAGCCAAGAACCTGTTTCCCAGGGGATATACAATGAGCAGTTCTTC
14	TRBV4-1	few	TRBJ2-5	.	CASSQTERTETQYF	TGCGCCAGCAGCCAAACGGAAAGAACTGAGACCCAGTACTTC
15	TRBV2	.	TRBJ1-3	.	CASRLGVVSGNTIYF	TGTGCCAGCAGGTTGGGAGTGGTCTCTGGAAACACCATATATTTT
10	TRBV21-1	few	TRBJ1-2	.	CASSGSRPTF	TGTGCCAGCAGTGGATCCCGCCCCACCTTC
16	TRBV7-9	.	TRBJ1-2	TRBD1	CASSLDLGGARYGYTF	TGTGCCAGCAGCTTAGACTTAGGGGGCGCTCGGTATGGCTACACCTTC
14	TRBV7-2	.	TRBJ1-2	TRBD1	CASSLGGTVLGYTF	TGTGCCAGCAGCTTAGGAGGGACAGTCCTCGGCTACACCTTC
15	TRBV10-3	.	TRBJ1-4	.	CAISEQGTTNEKLFF	TGTGCCATCAGTGAGCAGGGGACAACTAATGAAAAACTGTTTTTT
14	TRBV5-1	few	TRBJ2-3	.	CASSLVGDADTQYF	TGCGCCAGCAGCTTGGTGGGGGATGCAGATACGCAGTATTTT
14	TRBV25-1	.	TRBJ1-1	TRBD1	CASSDRGGRTEAFF	TGTGCCAGCAGTGACAGGGGGGGCCGGACTGAAGCTTTCTTT
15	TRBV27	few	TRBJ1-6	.	CASSLSGSGGSPLHF	TGTGCCAGCAGTTTATCGGGAAGTGGGGGTTCACCCCTCCACTTT
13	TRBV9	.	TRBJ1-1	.	CASSVGPDTEAFF	TGTGCCAGCAGCGTAGGCCCAGACACTGAAGCTTTCTTT
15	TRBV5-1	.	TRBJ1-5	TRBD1	CASSPSTGVRQPQHF	TGCGCCAGCAGCCCTTCGACAGGGGTCCGTCAGCCCCAGCATTTT
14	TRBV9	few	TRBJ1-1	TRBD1	CASSLDRGGTEAFF	TGTGCCAGCAGCTTGGACAGGGGCGGCACTGAAGCTTTCTTT
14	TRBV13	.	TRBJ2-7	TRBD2	CASSFVTSGYEQYF	TGTGCCAGCAGCTTTGTCACTAGCGGATACGAGCAGTACTTC
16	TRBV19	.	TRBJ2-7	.	CASSHGFGLRPYEQYF	TGTGCCAGTAGCCACGGTTTTGGTCTCCGGCCCTACGAGCAGTACTTC
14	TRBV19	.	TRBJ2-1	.	CASSTGRSYNEQFF	TGTGCCAGTAGTACGGGACGGAGCTACAATGAGCAGTTCTTC
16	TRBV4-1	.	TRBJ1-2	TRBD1	CASSQVLGGLNYGYTF	TGCGCCAGCAGCCAAGTTCTAGGGGGCTTGAACTATGGCTACACCTTC